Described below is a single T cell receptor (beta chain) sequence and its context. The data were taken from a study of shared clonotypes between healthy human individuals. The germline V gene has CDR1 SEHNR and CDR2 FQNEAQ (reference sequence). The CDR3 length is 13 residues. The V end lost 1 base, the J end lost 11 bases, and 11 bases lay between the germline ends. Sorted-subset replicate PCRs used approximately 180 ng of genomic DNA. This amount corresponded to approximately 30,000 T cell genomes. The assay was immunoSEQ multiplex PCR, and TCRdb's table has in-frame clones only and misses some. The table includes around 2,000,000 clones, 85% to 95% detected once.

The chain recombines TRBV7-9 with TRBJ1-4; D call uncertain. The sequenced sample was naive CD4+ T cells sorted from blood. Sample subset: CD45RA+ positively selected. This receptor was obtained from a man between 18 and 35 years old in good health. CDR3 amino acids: CASSLGPGRKLFF. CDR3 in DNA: TGTGCCAGCAGCTTAGGCCCCGGTCGGAAACTGTTTTTT.